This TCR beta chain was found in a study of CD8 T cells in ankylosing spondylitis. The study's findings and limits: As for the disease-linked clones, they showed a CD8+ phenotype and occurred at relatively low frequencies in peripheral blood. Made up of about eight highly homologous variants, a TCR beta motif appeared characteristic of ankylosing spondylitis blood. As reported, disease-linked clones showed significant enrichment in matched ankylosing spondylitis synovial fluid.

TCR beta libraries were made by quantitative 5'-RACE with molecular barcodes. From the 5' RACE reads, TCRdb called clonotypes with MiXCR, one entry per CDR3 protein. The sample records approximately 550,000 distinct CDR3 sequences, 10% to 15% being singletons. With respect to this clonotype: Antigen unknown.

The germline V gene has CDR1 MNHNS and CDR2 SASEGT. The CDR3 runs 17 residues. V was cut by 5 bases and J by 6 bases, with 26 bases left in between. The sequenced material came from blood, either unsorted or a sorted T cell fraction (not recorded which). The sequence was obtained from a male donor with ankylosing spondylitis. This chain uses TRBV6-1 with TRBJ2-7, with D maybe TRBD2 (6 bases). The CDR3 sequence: CASSPPGSAGGPREQYV. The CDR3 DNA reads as TGTGCCAGCAGTCCGCCAGGTTCGGCTGGAGGGCCGCGCGAGCAGTACGTC.